The rows below give T cell receptor beta chains drawn from one sample of a study of T cell repertoires in cytomegalovirus infection. TCRdb reprocessed the reads with MiXCR, giving one entry per CDR3 protein. Of some 220,000 distinct CDR3 sequences listed, approximately 38% are singletons. The antigens of these receptors remain unknown. Sequenced material: CD8+ T cells from cultured PBMCs, taken from culture after CMV antigen stimulation. The receptors were sampled from a human donor in good health (CMV status not recorded). Some clones in this sample may be carry-over from other donors' samples. Each CDR3 is given with its conserved first and last residue. Fields, in order: CDR3 DNA, CDR3 protein, D gene, V gene, clone size, J gene. A D gene is named only where the DNA matches it firmly. Clone sizes are given selectively: once, few, many, or a class where the clone is expanded.

cdr3_nt: TGTGCCAGCAGCTCTGCCACGGTTAGCGGGAGAACAGATACGCAGTATTTT
cdr3_aa: CASSSATVSGRTDTQYF
d_call: TRBD2
v_call: TRBV28
clone_size: few
j_call: TRBJ2-3

cdr3_nt: TGTGCCATCAGTGATGGACGGGCAGGGGACATTCAGTACTTC
cdr3_aa: CAISDGRAGDIQYF
d_call: -
v_call: TRBV10-3
clone_size: -
j_call: TRBJ2-4

cdr3_nt: TGCGCCAGCAGCCCCGGACTAGCGGGGGGATACGAGCAGTACTTC
cdr3_aa: CASSPGLAGGYEQYF
d_call: TRBD2
v_call: TRBV5-1
clone_size: few
j_call: TRBJ2-7

cdr3_nt: TGTGCCAGTAGTATAGAGGGCAGGGCGAACTATGGCTACACCTTC
cdr3_aa: CASSIEGRANYGYTF
d_call: -
v_call: TRBV19
clone_size: -
j_call: TRBJ1-2

cdr3_nt: TGTGCCAGCAGCTTTCGGCCCCCTCTGATTGACAGGGTTAAGACTGAAGCTTTCTTT
cdr3_aa: CASSFRPPLIDRVKTEAFF
d_call: TRBD1
v_call: TRBV5-6
clone_size: -
j_call: TRBJ1-1

cdr3_nt: TGTGCCAGCAGTAGGGGACGGGGAGATCAGCCCCAGCATTTT
cdr3_aa: CASSRGRGDQPQHF
d_call: -
v_call: TRBV7-6
clone_size: few
j_call: TRBJ1-5

cdr3_nt: TGTGCCAGCAGCACCCCGGGGGGAGAGACCCAGTACTTC
cdr3_aa: CASSTPGGETQYF
d_call: TRBD2
v_call: TRBV7-9
clone_size: few
j_call: TRBJ2-5

cdr3_nt: TGTGCCAGCAGCTTAGGACTCTACCTGAACACCGGGGAGCTGTTTTTT
cdr3_aa: CASSLGLYLNTGELFF
d_call: -
v_call: TRBV7-9
clone_size: -
j_call: TRBJ2-2

cdr3_nt: TGTGCCAGCAGCTTAGCTAGCGGGAGTAACGAGCAGTACTTC
cdr3_aa: CASSLASGSNEQYF
d_call: TRBD2
v_call: TRBV7-6
clone_size: few
j_call: TRBJ2-7

cdr3_nt: TGTGCCAGCAGCCCGACTAGCGGCCCGGGCGGGGAGCTGTTTTTT
cdr3_aa: CASSPTSGPGGELFF
d_call: TRBD2
v_call: TRBV12-3/TRBV12-4
clone_size: few
j_call: TRBJ2-2

cdr3_nt: TGTGCCAGCAGCGAAGACAGCAACTACTCCTACGAGCAGTACTTC
cdr3_aa: CASSEDSNYSYEQYF
d_call: -
v_call: TRBV9
clone_size: -
j_call: TRBJ2-7

cdr3_nt: TGTGCCAGCACTATAGGGGGCAGATACAATGAGCAGTTCTTC
cdr3_aa: CASTIGGRYNEQFF
d_call: TRBD1
v_call: TRBV6-6
clone_size: -
j_call: TRBJ2-1

cdr3_nt: TGTGCCAGCAGGACTAGCGGGGGAGGTGAGCAGTTCTTC
cdr3_aa: CASRTSGGGEQFF
d_call: TRBD2
v_call: TRBV7-3
clone_size: few
j_call: TRBJ2-1

cdr3_nt: TGTGCCAGCAGCTTGGGACAAACTACCTACGAGCAGTACTTC
cdr3_aa: CASSLGQTTYEQYF
d_call: -
v_call: TRBV5-6
clone_size: -
j_call: TRBJ2-7

cdr3_nt: TGTGCCAGCAGTGAACCCCGACAGGCCGGGGGCTATGAGCAGTTCTTC
cdr3_aa: CASSEPRQAGGYEQFF
d_call: -
v_call: TRBV25-1
clone_size: -
j_call: TRBJ2-1

cdr3_nt: TGTGCCAGCATTTTAGGGGGCACTGAAGCTTTCTTT
cdr3_aa: CASILGGTEAFF
d_call: -
v_call: TRBV12-3/TRBV12-4
clone_size: -
j_call: TRBJ1-1

cdr3_nt: TGTGCCAGCAGTTCTACGAGTGGCGGGGCTGAAGCTTTCTTT
cdr3_aa: CASSSTSGGAEAFF
d_call: -
v_call: TRBV7-6
clone_size: -
j_call: TRBJ1-1

cdr3_nt: TGTGCCAGCAGCCAGCTCGGGGACCTAATCTGGCAGTATTTT
cdr3_aa: CASSQLGDLIWQYF
d_call: -
v_call: TRBV14
clone_size: few
j_call: TRBJ2-3

cdr3_nt: TGTGCCAGCAGCTTAACAGGTGGGACAATTGGGGGCATTCAGTACTTC
cdr3_aa: CASSLTGGTIGGIQYF
d_call: -
v_call: TRBV13
clone_size: -
j_call: TRBJ2-4

cdr3_nt: TGTGCCAGCAGCTTAGTCTGGACAGAGGGGGAGACCCAGTACTTC
cdr3_aa: CASSLVWTEGETQYF
d_call: -
v_call: TRBV11-2
clone_size: few
j_call: TRBJ2-5

cdr3_nt: TGCAGTGCCGTATCTGGGGGGCGCGATGGAAACACCATATATTTT
cdr3_aa: CSAVSGGRDGNTIYF
d_call: -
v_call: TRBV20-1
clone_size: -
j_call: TRBJ1-3

cdr3_nt: TGTGCCTGGAGTTGCCTTACTGGACTAGCGGGAGATGGTGAAGGCACAGATACGCAGTATTTT
cdr3_aa: CAWSCLTGLAGDGEGTDTQYF
d_call: TRBD2
v_call: TRBV30
clone_size: few
j_call: TRBJ2-3

cdr3_nt: TGTGCCATCAAAGCCCCCGTTCGGGCCAACGTCCTGACTTTC
cdr3_aa: CAIKAPVRANVLTF
d_call: -
v_call: TRBV12-3/TRBV12-4
clone_size: few
j_call: TRBJ2-6

cdr3_nt: TGTGCCAGCAGCTTAGCAGGGACAGGGTACACTGAAGCTTTCTTT
cdr3_aa: CASSLAGTGYTEAFF
d_call: TRBD1
v_call: TRBV7-9
clone_size: few
j_call: TRBJ1-1